A selection of T cell receptor beta chains follows, all from one sample in a study of blood T cell repertoires in COVID-19. The assay was immunoSEQ multiplex PCR, and TCRdb's table has in-frame clones only and misses some. This sample has 100,000 or so clones, with around 84% found just once. Material: peripheral blood. These receptors all stem from a woman in her sixties or seventies with active or convalescent COVID-19. Each CDR3 is given with its conserved first and last residue. The order of the fields is clone size, J gene, V gene, D gene, CDR3 DNA, CDR3 protein. D genes are given only for firm matches. Only some rows state a clone size, as once, few, many or a class for expanded clones.

clone_size: -
j_call: TRBJ1-5
v_call: TRBV7-2
d_call: -
cdr3_nt: TGTGCCAGCAGCTCGGAACAGGGAAGGGGTCAGCCCCAGCATTTT
cdr3_aa: CASSSEQGRGQPQHF

clone_size: -
j_call: TRBJ2-3
v_call: TRBV9
d_call: TRBD2
cdr3_nt: TGTGCCAGCAGCGACAGACTAGCGGGAGGACACACAGATACGCAGTATTTT
cdr3_aa: CASSDRLAGGHTDTQYF

clone_size: -
j_call: TRBJ2-7
v_call: TRBV20-1
d_call: -
cdr3_nt: TGCAGTTATCTAGGCAACGAGCAGTACTTC
cdr3_aa: CSYLGNEQYF

clone_size: few
j_call: TRBJ1-2
v_call: TRBV24-1
d_call: TRBD1
cdr3_nt: TGTGCCACCAGTAGGGGACAGAACTATGGCTACACCTTC
cdr3_aa: CATSRGQNYGYTF

clone_size: -
j_call: TRBJ2-2
v_call: TRBV27
d_call: -
cdr3_nt: TGTGCCAGCAGTTCCGACAGGAGCCCAGGGACCGGGGAGCTGTTTTTT
cdr3_aa: CASSSDRSPGTGELFF

clone_size: -
j_call: TRBJ1-4
v_call: TRBV18
d_call: -
cdr3_nt: TGTGCCAGCTCACCACAGGGGGTAGAGGAAAAACTGTTTTTT
cdr3_aa: CASSPQGVEEKLFF

clone_size: -
j_call: TRBJ2-7
v_call: TRBV5-4
d_call: -
cdr3_nt: TGTGCCTATGGGAGGGACACGTACGAGCAGTACTTC
cdr3_aa: CAYGRDTYEQYF

clone_size: -
j_call: TRBJ2-7
v_call: TRBV3-1/TRBV3-2
d_call: TRBD2
cdr3_nt: TGTGCCAGCAGCCAACCGACGGCCGGGACTAGAAGTGTACTGAGCTCCTACGAGCAGTACTTC
cdr3_aa: CASSQPTAGTRSVLSSYEQYF

clone_size: -
j_call: TRBJ1-1
v_call: TRBV4-3
d_call: -
cdr3_nt: TGCGCCAGCAGCCAAGATAGGCAGGGAATGATAGGTAGCACTGAAGCTTTCTTT
cdr3_aa: CASSQDRQGMIGSTEAFF

clone_size: -
j_call: TRBJ2-7
v_call: TRBV6-1
d_call: TRBD2
cdr3_nt: TGTGCCAGCAGGGAAGCCGGGACTAGCTCGTACGAGCAGTACTTC
cdr3_aa: CASREAGTSSYEQYF

clone_size: -
j_call: TRBJ1-4
v_call: TRBV11-3
d_call: -
cdr3_nt: TGTGCCAGCAGCGCGACAGGTATTAATGAAAAACTGTTTTTT
cdr3_aa: CASSATGINEKLFF

clone_size: -
j_call: TRBJ1-1
v_call: TRBV2
d_call: -
cdr3_nt: TGTGCCAGCAGGGGGGGGAGAGCTCCTACAGAAGCTTTCTTT
cdr3_aa: CASRGGRAPTEAFF

clone_size: -
j_call: TRBJ1-3
v_call: TRBV24-1
d_call: -
cdr3_nt: TGTGCCACCAGTGACTCTCGGGGTACTGGAAACACCATATATTTT
cdr3_aa: CATSDSRGTGNTIYF

clone_size: -
j_call: TRBJ1-2
v_call: TRBV12-3/TRBV12-4
d_call: TRBD1
cdr3_nt: TGTGCCAGCAGCCAAAAGGGGGCGTTAGGCTACACCTTC
cdr3_aa: CASSQKGALGYTF

clone_size: -
j_call: TRBJ1-6
v_call: TRBV25-1
d_call: -
cdr3_nt: TGTGCCAGCAGGGGCCCGGGCAGGGGTGATGGTTCACCCCTCCACTTT
cdr3_aa: CASRGPGRGDGSPLHF

clone_size: -
j_call: TRBJ1-1
v_call: TRBV6-5
d_call: -
cdr3_nt: TGTGCCAGCAGTCCGACGAGGGTCGAAGCTTTCTTT
cdr3_aa: CASSPTRVEAFF

clone_size: -
j_call: TRBJ2-2
v_call: TRBV28
d_call: TRBD2
cdr3_nt: TGTGCCAGTTCCCCTGGGGGGGAGACCACCGGGGAGCTGTTTTTT
cdr3_aa: CASSPGGETTGELFF

clone_size: once
j_call: TRBJ1-2
v_call: TRBV28
d_call: -
cdr3_nt: TGTGCCAGCAGTTCCGCGGCAGGGCAGGGGAAAGGGGTAGGGTATGGCTACACCTTC
cdr3_aa: CASSSAAGQGKGVGYGYTF

clone_size: many
j_call: TRBJ2-2
v_call: TRBV12-5
d_call: TRBD1
cdr3_nt: TGTGCTAGTGGGCCCCCAACTTACCGGGACAGGAAGTTAACCGGGGAGCTGTTTTTT
cdr3_aa: CASGPPTYRDRKLTGELFF

clone_size: -
j_call: TRBJ2-7
v_call: TRBV6-2/TRBV6-3
d_call: TRBD1
cdr3_nt: TGTGCCAGCAGTTACTCAGATCGACAGGGCAACGAGCAGTACTTC
cdr3_aa: CASSYSDRQGNEQYF

clone_size: -
j_call: TRBJ1-3
v_call: TRBV10-2
d_call: -
cdr3_nt: TGCGCCAGCAGTGACTCAGCTGGAAACACCATATATTTT
cdr3_aa: CASSDSAGNTIYF

clone_size: few
j_call: TRBJ1-2
v_call: TRBV5-8
d_call: -
cdr3_nt: TGTGCCAGCAGGGCGGGAGTCCACGTTGGGGGCTACACCTTC
cdr3_aa: CASRAGVHVGGYTF

clone_size: -
j_call: TRBJ1-1
v_call: TRBV5-4
d_call: TRBD1
cdr3_nt: TGTGCCAGCAGCTTGCCCGGGACAGGGAGGACTGAAGCTTTCTTT
cdr3_aa: CASSLPGTGRTEAFF

clone_size: -
j_call: TRBJ2-7
v_call: TRBV11-3
d_call: TRBD1
cdr3_nt: TGTGCCAGCAGCTTGGATAGGACAGGGTTCTACGAGCAGTACTTC
cdr3_aa: CASSLDRTGFYEQYF